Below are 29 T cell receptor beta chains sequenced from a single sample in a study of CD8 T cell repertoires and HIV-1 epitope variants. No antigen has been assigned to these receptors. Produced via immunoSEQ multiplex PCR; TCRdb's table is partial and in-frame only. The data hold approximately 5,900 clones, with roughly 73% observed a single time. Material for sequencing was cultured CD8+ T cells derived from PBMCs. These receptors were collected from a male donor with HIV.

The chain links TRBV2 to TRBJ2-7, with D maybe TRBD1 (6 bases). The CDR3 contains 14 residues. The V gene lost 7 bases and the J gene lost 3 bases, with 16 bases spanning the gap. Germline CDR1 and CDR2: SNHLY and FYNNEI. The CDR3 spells CASTDDQGNYEQYF. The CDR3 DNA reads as TGTGCCAGCACCGATGATCAGGGGAACTACGAGCAGTACTTC.

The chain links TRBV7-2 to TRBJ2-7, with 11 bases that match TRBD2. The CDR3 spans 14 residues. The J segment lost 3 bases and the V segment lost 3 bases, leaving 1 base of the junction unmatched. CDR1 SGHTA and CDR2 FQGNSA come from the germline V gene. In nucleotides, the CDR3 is TGTGCCAGCAGCTTTGGGACTAGCGGCTACGAGCAGTACTTC. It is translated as CASSFGTSGYEQYF. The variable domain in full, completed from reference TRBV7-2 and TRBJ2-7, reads GAGVSQSPSNKVTEKGKDVELRCDPISGHTALYWYRQSLGQGLEFLIYFQGNSAPDKSGLPSDRFSAERTGGSVSTLTIQRTQQEDSAVYLCASSFGTSGYEQYFGPGTRLTVT.

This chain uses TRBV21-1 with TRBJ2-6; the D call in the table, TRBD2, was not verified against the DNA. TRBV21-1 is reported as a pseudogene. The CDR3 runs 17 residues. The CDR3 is CASSKAPAGAGANVLTF. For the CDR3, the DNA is TGTGCCAGCAGCAAAGCACCAGCGGGAGCTGGGGCCAACGTCCTGACTTTC.

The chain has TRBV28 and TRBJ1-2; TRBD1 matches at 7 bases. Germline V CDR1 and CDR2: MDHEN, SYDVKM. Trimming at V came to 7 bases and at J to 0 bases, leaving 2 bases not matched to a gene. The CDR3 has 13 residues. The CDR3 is CASNRGSNYGYTF. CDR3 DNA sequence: TGTGCCAGCAACAGGGGATCTAACTATGGCTACACCTTC.

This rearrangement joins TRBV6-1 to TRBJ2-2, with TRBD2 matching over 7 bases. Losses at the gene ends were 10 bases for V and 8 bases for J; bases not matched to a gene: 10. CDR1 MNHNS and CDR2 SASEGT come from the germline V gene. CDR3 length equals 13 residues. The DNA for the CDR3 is TGTGCCACCTTACAGCGGGAAGGGGGGGAGCTGTTTTTT. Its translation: CATLQREGGELFF.

The DNA of the CDR3 is TGTGCCAGCAGCTTAGTAGATACGCAGTATTTT. The encoded protein is CASSLVDTQYF. This sequence joins TRBV7-9 and TRBJ2-3, with unresolved D. The V end lost 1 base, the J end lost 5 bases, and 1 base lay between the germline ends. Germline lookup yields CDR1 SEHNR and CDR2 FQNEAQ (reference sequence). The CDR3 has 11 amino acids. Filled out from reference TRBV7-9 and TRBJ2-3, the complete variable domain reads DTGVSQNPRHKITKRGQNVTFRCDPISEHNRLYWYRQTLGQGPEFLTYFQNEAQLEKSRLLSDRFSAERPKGSFSTLEIQRTEQGDSAMYLCASSLVDTQYFGPGTRLTVL.

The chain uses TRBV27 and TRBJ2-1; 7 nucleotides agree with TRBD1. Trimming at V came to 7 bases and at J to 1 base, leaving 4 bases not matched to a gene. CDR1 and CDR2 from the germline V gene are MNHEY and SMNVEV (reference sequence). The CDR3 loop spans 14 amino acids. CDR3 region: CASKRTGSYNEQFF. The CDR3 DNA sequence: TGTGCCAGCAAGAGGACAGGTTCCTACAATGAGCAGTTCTTC.

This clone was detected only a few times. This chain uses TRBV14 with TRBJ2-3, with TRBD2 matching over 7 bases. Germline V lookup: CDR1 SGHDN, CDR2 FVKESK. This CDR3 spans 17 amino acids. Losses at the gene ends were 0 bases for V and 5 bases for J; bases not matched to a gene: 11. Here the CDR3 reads CASSQDRREGRGDTQYF. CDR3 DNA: TGTGCCAGCAGCCAAGATAGGAGGGAGGGCCGGGGAGATACGCAGTATTTT.

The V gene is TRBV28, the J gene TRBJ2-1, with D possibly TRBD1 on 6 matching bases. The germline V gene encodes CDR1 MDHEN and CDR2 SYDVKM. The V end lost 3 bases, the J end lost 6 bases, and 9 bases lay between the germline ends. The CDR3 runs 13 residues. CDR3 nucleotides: TGTGCCAGCAGTTTCTTCAGGGGCAATGAGCAGTTCTTC. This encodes CASSFFRGNEQFF.

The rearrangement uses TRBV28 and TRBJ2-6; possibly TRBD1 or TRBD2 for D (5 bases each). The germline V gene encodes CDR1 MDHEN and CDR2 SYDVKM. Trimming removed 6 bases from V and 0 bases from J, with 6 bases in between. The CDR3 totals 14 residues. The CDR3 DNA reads TGTGCCAGCAGGGGACCCTCTGGGGCCAACGTCCTGACTTTC. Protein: CASRGPSGANVLTF.

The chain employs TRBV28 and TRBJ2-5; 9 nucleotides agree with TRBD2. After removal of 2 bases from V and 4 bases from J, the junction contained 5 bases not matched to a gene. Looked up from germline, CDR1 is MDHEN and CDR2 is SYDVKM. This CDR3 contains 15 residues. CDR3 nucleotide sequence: TGTGCCAGCAGTTTAGTCCTAGCGGGAAGAGAGACCCAGTACTTC. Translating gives CASSLVLAGRETQYF.

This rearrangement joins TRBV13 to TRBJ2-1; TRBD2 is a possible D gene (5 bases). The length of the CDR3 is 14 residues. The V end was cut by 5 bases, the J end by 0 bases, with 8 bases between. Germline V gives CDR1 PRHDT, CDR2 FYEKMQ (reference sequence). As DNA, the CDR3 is TGTGCCAGCAGCCGAGGGAGCTCCTACAATGAGCAGTTCTTC. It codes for CASSRGSSYNEQFF. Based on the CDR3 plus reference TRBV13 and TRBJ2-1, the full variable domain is AAGVIQSPRHLIKEKRETATLKCYPIPRHDTVYWYQQGPGQDPQFLISFYEKMQSDKGSIPDRFSAQQFSDYHSELNMSSLELGDSALYFCASSRGSSYNEQFFGPGTRLTVL.

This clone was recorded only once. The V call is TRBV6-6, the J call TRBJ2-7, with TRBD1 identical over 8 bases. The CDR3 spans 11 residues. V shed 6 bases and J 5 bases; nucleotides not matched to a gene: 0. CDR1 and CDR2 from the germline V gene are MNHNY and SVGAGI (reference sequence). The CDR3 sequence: CASRDRDEQYF. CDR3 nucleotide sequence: TGTGCCAGCAGGGACAGGGACGAGCAGTACTTC.

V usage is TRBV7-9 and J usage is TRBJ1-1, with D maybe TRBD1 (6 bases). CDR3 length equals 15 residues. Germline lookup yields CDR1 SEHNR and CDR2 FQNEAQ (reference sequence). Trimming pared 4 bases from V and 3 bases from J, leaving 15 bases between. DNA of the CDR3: TGTGCCAGCAGCTCAGGGGAGAAAGCGTACACTGAAGCTTTCTTT. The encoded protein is CASSSGEKAYTEAFF.

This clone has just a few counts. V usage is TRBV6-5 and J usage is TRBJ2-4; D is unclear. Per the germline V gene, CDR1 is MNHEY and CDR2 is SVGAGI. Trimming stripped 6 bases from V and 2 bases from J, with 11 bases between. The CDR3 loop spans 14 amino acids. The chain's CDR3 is CASSPVRTKNIQYF. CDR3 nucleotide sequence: TGTGCCAGCAGCCCCGTAAGGACCAAAAACATTCAGTACTTC.

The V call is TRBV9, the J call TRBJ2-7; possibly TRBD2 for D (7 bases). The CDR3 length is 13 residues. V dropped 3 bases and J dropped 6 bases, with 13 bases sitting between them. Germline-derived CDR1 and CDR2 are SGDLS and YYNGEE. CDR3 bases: TGTGCCAGCAGCGCTTCGGGGGGCCGCGAGCAGTACTTC. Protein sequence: CASSASGGREQYF.

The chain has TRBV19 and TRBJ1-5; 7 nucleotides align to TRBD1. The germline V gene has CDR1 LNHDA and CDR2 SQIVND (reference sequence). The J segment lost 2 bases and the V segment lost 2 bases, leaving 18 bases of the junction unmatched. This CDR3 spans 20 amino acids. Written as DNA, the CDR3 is TGTGCCAGTAGTATACGAAGGGGGCAGGGCTTCGGTTTAGGCAATCAGCCCCAGCATTTT. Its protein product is CASSIRRGQGFGLGNQPQHF.

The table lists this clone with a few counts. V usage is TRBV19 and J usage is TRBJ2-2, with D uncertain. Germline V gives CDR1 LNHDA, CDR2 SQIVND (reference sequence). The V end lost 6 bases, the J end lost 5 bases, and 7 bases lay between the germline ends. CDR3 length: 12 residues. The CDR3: CASRRTTGELFF. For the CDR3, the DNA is TGTGCCAGTAGGCGAACTACCGGGGAGCTGTTTTTT.

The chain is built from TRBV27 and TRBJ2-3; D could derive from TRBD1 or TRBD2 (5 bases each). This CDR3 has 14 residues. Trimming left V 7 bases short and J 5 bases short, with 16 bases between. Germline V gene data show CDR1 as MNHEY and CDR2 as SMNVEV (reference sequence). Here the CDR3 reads CASTRDALVDTQYF. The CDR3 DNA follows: TGTGCCAGCACCCGGGACGCCCTGGTAGATACGCAGTATTTT.

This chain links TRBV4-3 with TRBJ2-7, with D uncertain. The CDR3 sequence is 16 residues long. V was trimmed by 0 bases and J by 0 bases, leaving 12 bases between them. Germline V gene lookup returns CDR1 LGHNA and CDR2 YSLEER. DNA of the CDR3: TGCGCCAGCAGCCAAGATGGGCAAACCAGCTCCTACGAGCAGTACTTC. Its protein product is CASSQDGQTSSYEQYF.

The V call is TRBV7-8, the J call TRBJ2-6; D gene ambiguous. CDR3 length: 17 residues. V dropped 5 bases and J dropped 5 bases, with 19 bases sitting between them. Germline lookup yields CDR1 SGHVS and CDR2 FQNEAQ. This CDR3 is CASSTGNPQSRANVLTF. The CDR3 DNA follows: TGTGCCAGCAGCACTGGGAACCCACAAAGTCGGGCCAACGTCCTGACTTTC.

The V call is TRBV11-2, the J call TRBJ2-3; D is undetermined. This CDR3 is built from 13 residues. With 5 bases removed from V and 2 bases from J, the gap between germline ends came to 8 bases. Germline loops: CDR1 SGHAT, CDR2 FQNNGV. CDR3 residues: CASSPGNTDTQYF. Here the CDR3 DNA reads TGTGCCAGCAGCCCCGGAAACACAGATACGCAGTATTTT. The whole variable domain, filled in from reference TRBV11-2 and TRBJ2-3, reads EAGVAQSPRYKIIEKRQSVAFWCNPISGHATLYWYQQILGQGPKLLIQFQNNGVVDDSQLPKDRFSAERLKGVDSTLKIQPAKLEDSAVYLCASSPGNTDTQYFGPGTRLTVL.

This chain's CDR3 is CASSPSNTEAFF. CDR3 nucleotide sequence: TGTGCCAGCAGCCCGTCGAACACTGAAGCTTTCTTT. The chain is built from TRBV7-9 and TRBJ1-1, with D unclear. The CDR3 runs 12 residues. Per the germline V gene, CDR1 is SEHNR and CDR2 is FQNEAQ (reference sequence). Trimming pared 5 bases from V and 1 base from J, leaving 5 bases between.

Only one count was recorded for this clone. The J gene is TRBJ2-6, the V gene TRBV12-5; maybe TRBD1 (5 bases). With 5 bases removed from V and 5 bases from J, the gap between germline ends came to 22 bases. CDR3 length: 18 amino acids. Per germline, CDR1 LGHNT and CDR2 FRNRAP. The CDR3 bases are TGTGCTAGTGGTCTTAAGCCTGCAGGACAAAGTCGGGCCAACGTCCTGACTTTC. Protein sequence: CASGLKPAGQSRANVLTF.

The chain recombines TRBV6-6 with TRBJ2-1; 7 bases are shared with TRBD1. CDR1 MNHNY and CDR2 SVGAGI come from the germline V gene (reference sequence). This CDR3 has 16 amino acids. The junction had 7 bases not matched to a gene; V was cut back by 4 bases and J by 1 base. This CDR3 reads CASSLSQGISYNEQFF. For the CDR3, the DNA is TGTGCCAGCAGTTTATCACAGGGGATATCCTACAATGAGCAGTTCTTC.

The CDR3 sequence: CASSLTRDSSYEQYF. The CDR3 DNA reads as TGTGCCAGCAGCTTAACCCGGGACTCCTCCTACGAGCAGTACTTC. The V gene is TRBV7-2, the J gene TRBJ2-7; a possible D gene is TRBD2 (6 bases). Germline V CDR1 and CDR2: SGHTA, FQGNSA. The ends were cut back, 2 bases at V and 0 bases at J, with 11 bases in the middle. The CDR3 consists of 15 residues.

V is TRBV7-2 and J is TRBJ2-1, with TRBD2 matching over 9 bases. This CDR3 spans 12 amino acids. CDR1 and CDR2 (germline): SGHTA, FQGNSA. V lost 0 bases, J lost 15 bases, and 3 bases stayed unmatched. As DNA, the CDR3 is TGTGCCAGCAGCTTAGCTAGCGGGAGAATGTTCTTC. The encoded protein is CASSLASGRMFF.

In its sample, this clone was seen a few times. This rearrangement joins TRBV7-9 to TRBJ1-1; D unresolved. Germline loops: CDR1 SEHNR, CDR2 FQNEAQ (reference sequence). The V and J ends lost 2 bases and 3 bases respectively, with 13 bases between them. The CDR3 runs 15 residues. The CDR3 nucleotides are TGTGCCAGCAGCTTACCTGTGGGCCCTTACACTGAAGCTTTCTTT. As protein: CASSLPVGPYTEAFF.

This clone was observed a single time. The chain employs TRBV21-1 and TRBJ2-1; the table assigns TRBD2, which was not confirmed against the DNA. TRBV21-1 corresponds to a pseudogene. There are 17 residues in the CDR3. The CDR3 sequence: CASGSILGGRALYEQFF. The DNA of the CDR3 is TGTGCCAGCGGGAGCATACTAGGCGGGAGGGCCCTGTATGAGCAGTTCTTC.